Described below is a single TCR beta chain sequence and its context. The sample is drawn from a study of blood T cell repertoires in COVID-19. Whole-study context: The origin of the acute and convalescent COVID-19 samples was the United States, Italy and Spain. The analysed material was cDNA or gDNA that came from T cells, B-cell-depleted T cells, or PBMCs.

Original handling: Amplified reference gene primers provided the basis for estimating nucleated cell counts. The protocol was immunoSEQ multiplex PCR, while the TCRdb copy is restricted to in-frame clones and leaves out a portion. Clone size and V and J calls were adopted from that table, with D and trimming inferred from the DNA. This table has fewer than 65,000 clones, approximately 86% appearing once. The germline gives CDR1 MNHEY, CDR2 SVGAGI. The CDR3 length is 16 residues. Trimming stripped 1 base from V and 2 bases from J, with 13 bases between. The sample was peripheral blood. This clonotype was obtained from a man in his sixties with acute or convalescent COVID-19. The V call is TRBV6-5, the J call TRBJ2-3; TRBD1 is a possible D gene (5 bases). The CDR3 DNA reads as TGTGCCAGCAGTTACTGGGGCGGAGATTCCACAGATACGCAGTATTTT. As protein: CASSYWGGDSTDTQYF.